The next 14 T cell receptor beta chains were all read from a single sample in a study of T cell responses to AZD1222 COVID-19 vaccine. The data were produced by immunoSEQ multiplex PCR, yet TCRdb's version contains in-frame clones alone and is incomplete. The sample consists of some 54,000 clones, nearly 90% of them appearing once. This sample comprised peripheral blood, obtained on day 0 of AZD1222 vaccination. Receptor source: an adult in good health.

The gene calls are TRBV20-1 and TRBJ2-7; D call uncertain. Germline V gene lookup returns CDR1 DFQATT and CDR2 SNEGSKA (reference sequence). The CDR3 length is 11 residues. The V gene lost 1 base and the J gene lost 5 bases, with 6 bases spanning the gap. The CDR3 region is CSARGVHEQYF. The CDR3 DNA is TGCAGTGCTAGAGGGGTCCACGAGCAGTACTTC.

The J gene is TRBJ2-1, the V gene TRBV7-9, with 10 positions matching TRBD1. CDR3 size: 15 residues. Germline CDR1 reads SEHNR; CDR2 reads FQNEAQ (reference sequence). V dropped 5 bases and J dropped 9; count of bases not matched to a gene: 10. The CDR3 sequence: CASSPHGTGVSEQFF. As DNA, the CDR3 is TGTGCCAGCAGCCCTCATGGGACAGGGGTTAGTGAGCAGTTCTTC.

J is TRBJ2-1 and V is TRBV11-3, with D maybe TRBD2 (6 bases). V gave up 2 bases and J gave up 10 bases, with 24 bases separating them. This CDR3 contains 17 residues. CDR1 is SGHNT, CDR2 YENEEA, per germline. The chain's CDR3 is CASSLHTYRDSMPEQFF. In nucleotides, the CDR3 is TGTGCCAGCAGCTTACATACATACCGGGACTCCATGCCCGAGCAGTTCTTC.

The rearrangement links TRBV23-1 to TRBJ1-5; D gene uncertain. TRBV23-1 is assigned to the ORF class and has an uncertain function. The CDR3 covers 14 residues. V lost 6 bases and J lost 2, with 11 bases in between. CDR3 in DNA: TGCGCCAGCAGACCTGACACGTGCAATCAGCCCCAGCATTTT. Translating gives CASRPDTCNQPQHF.

The gene calls are TRBV27 and TRBJ1-3; TRBD1 might be the D (6 bases). There are 18 residues in the CDR3. The V and J ends lost 2 bases and 0 bases respectively, with 17 bases between them. The germline gives CDR1 MNHEY, CDR2 SMNVEV (reference sequence). The CDR3 spells CASSLREPGGSSGNTIYF. CDR3 in DNA: TGTGCCAGCAGTTTAAGGGAGCCCGGGGGCAGCTCTGGAAACACCATATATTTT.

Note on this clone: Relative to the germline gene, one junction end is altered; a read error may explain this. The chain recombines TRBV2 with TRBJ2-7; 9 bases line up with TRBD1. The V gene's germline CDR1 is SNHLY and CDR2 FYNNEI. This CDR3 region has 12 residues. The CDR3 region has the DNA TGTGCCAGCAGTTCAGGCGGGGACAGGGAGGACTTC. Translating gives CASSSGGDREDF.

Only one count was recorded for this clone. The CDR3 region has the DNA TGTGCCAGCAGCGTTACCACGGGACTCGGGATTAATCAGCCCCAGCATTTT. Protein: CASSVTTGLGINQPQHF. This chain links TRBV5-6 with TRBJ1-5; the D gene is possibly TRBD1 (5 bases). CDR3 length equals 17 residues. Germline values: CDR1 SGHDT, CDR2 YYEEEE. V shed 4 bases and J shed 4 bases, with 21 bases lying between them.

The rearrangement joins TRBV5-1 to TRBJ2-1, with D hard to call. Trimming pared 2 bases from V and 4 bases from J, leaving 13 bases between. This CDR3 region has 15 residues. Per germline, CDR1 SGHRS and CDR2 YFSETQ. The CDR3 is CASSLGQKEYNEQFF. The CDR3 DNA is TGCGCCAGCAGCTTAGGTCAAAAAGAGTACAATGAGCAGTTCTTC.

The rearrangement joins TRBV5-5 to TRBJ1-5; D remains ambiguous. V was pared by 5 bases and J by 0 bases, with 12 bases between. The germline gives CDR1 SGHKS, CDR2 YYEKEE (reference sequence). The CDR3 is made up of 15 amino acids. CDR3 DNA sequence: TGTGCCAGCAGATCGACACCTTATAGCAATCAGCCCCAGCATTTT. As protein: CASRSTPYSNQPQHF.

The chain recombines TRBV27 with TRBJ1-2, with TRBD1 matching over 8 bases. Germline-derived CDR1 and CDR2 are MNHEY and SMNVEV (reference sequence). V lost 6 bases and J lost 2; bases outside the gene matches: 14. The CDR3 has 17 amino acids. The CDR3 bases are TGTGCCAGCAGAGAAACTCCTCGACAGGGGACAAACTATGGCTACACCTTC. Its protein product is CASRETPRQGTNYGYTF.

The chain couples TRBV11-3 to TRBJ1-5; a possible D gene is TRBD1 (5 bases). Germline V gives CDR1 SGHNT, CDR2 YENEEA. V was cut by 4 bases and J by 6 bases, with 7 bases left in between. The CDR3 totals 12 residues. The CDR3 DNA reads as TGTGCCAGCAGCTCAGGGACTCAGCCCCAGCATTTT. It translates to CASSSGTQPQHF. Together with reference TRBV11-3 and TRBJ1-5, the CDR3 gives the full variable domain: EAGVVQSPRYKIIEKKQPVAFWCNPISGHNTLYWYLQNLGQGPELLIRYENEEAVDDSQLPKDRFSAERLKGVDSTLKIQPAELGDSAVYLCASSSGTQPQHFGDGTRLSIL.

The gene calls are TRBV25-1 and TRBJ2-3, with TRBD1 identical over 10 bases. CDR1 is MGHDK and CDR2 is SYGVNS in the germline V gene. V shed 0 bases and J 4 bases; nucleotides not matched to a gene: 4. This CDR3 comprises 16 residues. The CDR3 DNA follows: TGTGCCAGCAGTGAATATCTGGGACAGGGGTCAGATACGCAGTATTTT. Its translation: CASSEYLGQGSDTQYF. Using reference TRBV25-1 and TRBJ2-3 for the parts outside the CDR3, the full variable domain is EADIYQTPRYLVIGTGKKITLECSQTMGHDKMYWYQQDPGMELHLIHYSYGVNSTEKGDLSSESTVSRIRTEHFPLTLESARPSHTSQYLCASSEYLGQGSDTQYFGPGTRLTVL.

This clone occurred a few times. This sequence joins TRBV3-1 (or the pseudogene TRBV3-2) and TRBJ1-4, with no clear D. The CDR3 has 12 residues. Germline-derived CDR1 and CDR2 are LGHDT and YNNKEL (reference sequence). V lost 0 bases to trimming and J lost 10 bases, with 6 bases between them. The DNA of the CDR3 is TGTGCCAGCAGCCAAGACCGGGGAAAACTGTTTTTT. Amino acids: CASSQDRGKLFF.

The chain couples TRBV3-1 (or the pseudogene TRBV3-2) to TRBJ1-2, with TRBD1 as a possible D gene (5 bases). Germline CDR1 and CDR2: LGHDT and YNNKEL (reference sequence). This CDR3 contains 13 residues. V was cut by 7 bases and J by 4 bases, with 13 bases left in between. CDR3 protein: CASTSKGTYGYTF. The DNA for the CDR3 is TGTGCCAGCACCTCCAAGGGGACCTATGGCTACACCTTC.